Each of the 11 T cell receptor beta chains below was sequenced from the same sample in a study of radiotherapy plus CTLA-4 blockade in lung cancer. Data came from immunoSEQ multiplex PCR; TCRdb stores just in-frame clones and leaves some out. There are approximately 80,000 clones in the sample; about four fifths occur only once, and approximately 0.77% lies in the top ten. Sequencing used peripheral blood, obtained from a patient treated with radiotherapy plus ipilimumab. The source of these receptors is a human donor with non-small cell lung cancer who had stable disease on radiotherapy plus ipilimumab.

The rearrangement uses TRBV11-2 and TRBJ2-5; a weak D match, TRBD2 (7 bases). Germline-derived CDR1 and CDR2 are SGHAT and FQNNGV. This CDR3 region has 14 residues. Trimming removed 2 bases at V and 4 bases at J, with 11 bases between. CDR3 residues: CASSLSGGRETQYF. CDR3 nucleotides: TGTGCCAGCAGCTTATCCGGGGGGCGAGAGACCCAGTACTTC.

The chain is built from TRBV9 and TRBJ1-2; D is possibly TRBD1 (5 bases). This CDR3 is 14 amino acids long. Germline V gene data show CDR1 as SGDLS and CDR2 as YYNGEE. V was trimmed by 2 bases and J by 4 bases, leaving 12 bases between them. The CDR3 loop is CASSVPGASYGYTF. CDR3 coding DNA: TGTGCCAGCAGCGTGCCTGGGGCGAGCTATGGCTACACCTTC.

The chain combines TRBV11-1 with TRBJ2-5, with 13 bases lining up with TRBD2. The J segment lost 2 bases and the V segment lost 0 bases, leaving 6 bases of the junction unmatched. Germline CDR1 is SGHAT and CDR2 is FQDESV (reference sequence). This CDR3 is 18 amino acids long. The chain's CDR3 is CASSLAGLAGAQQETQYF. The CDR3, as DNA: TGTGCCAGCAGCTTAGCCGGACTAGCGGGGGCCCAACAAGAGACCCAGTACTTC.

CDR3 amino acids: CAIKTTRGPSFDSNQPQHF. The CDR3 DNA is TGTGCCATCAAGACGACACGGGGGCCCTCCTTTGATAGCAATCAGCCCCAGCATTTT. This chain links TRBV10-3 with TRBJ1-5, with a tentative D call TRBD1 (6 bases). The CDR3 covers 19 residues. Trimming stripped 7 bases from V and 0 bases from J, with 25 bases between. Germline CDR1 ENHRY, CDR2 SYGVKD.

The chain has TRBV7-2 and TRBJ1-4, with 10 positions matching TRBD1. J gave up 10 bases and V 5 bases, and 10 bases lay outside the gene matches. This CDR3 region has 15 residues. Germline CDR1 is SGHTA and CDR2 is FQGNSA. CDR3 bases: TGTGCCAGCAGCCCGAGGGGGGACAGGGGAGGAAAACTGTTTTTT. Residues: CASSPRGDRGGKLFF.

The chain uses TRBV2 and TRBJ1-2; unclear D gene. This CDR3 is 13 amino acids long. V was shortened by 6 bases and J by 3 bases, with 11 bases between the two germline ends. Germline assignment: CDR1 SNHLY and CDR2 FYNNEI. CDR3 residues: CASSSDGDYGYTF. DNA of the CDR3: TGTGCCAGCAGCTCGGACGGAGACTATGGCTACACCTTC.

The chain combines TRBV28 with TRBJ1-4; tentatively, D is TRBD1 (5 bases). The CDR3 extends over 14 amino acids. V lost 3 bases and J lost 6, with 11 bases in between. The V gene's germline CDR1 is MDHEN and CDR2 SYDVKM. The CDR3 loop is CASSFGAVYEKLFF. The CDR3 bases are TGTGCCAGCAGTTTCGGGGCAGTCTATGAAAAACTGTTTTTT.

This chain joins TRBV5-1 and TRBJ2-2; tentatively, D is TRBD1 (6 bases). The CDR3 extends over 16 amino acids. The germline V and J ends were trimmed by 1 base and 4 bases, with 14 bases remaining between them. Germline values: CDR1 SGHRS, CDR2 YFSETQ. In nucleotides, the CDR3 is TGCGCCAGCAGCTTGCAAGTAGGGGGTGTCACCGGGGAGCTGTTTTTT. Translating it yields CASSLQVGGVTGELFF.

The V call is TRBV6-5, the J call TRBJ1-3, with 10 bases matching TRBD1. The CDR3 covers 16 residues. The trim removed 0 bases at V and 4 bases at J, leaving 3 bases unmatched. Germline V gene lookup returns CDR1 MNHEY and CDR2 SVGAGI. CDR3 loop: CASSYSGTGAGNTIYF. The CDR3 bases are TGTGCCAGCAGTTACTCCGGGACAGGGGCCGGAAACACCATATATTTT.

This clone was seen a single time. In nucleotides, the CDR3 is TGTGCCAGCAGCTTTGGGGGACCCGGGGAGCTGTTTTTT. Amino acids: CASSFGGPGELFF. This chain uses TRBV5-6 with TRBJ2-2; D tentatively fits TRBD1 or TRBD2 (5 bases each). The CDR3 is 13 amino acids. Germline loops: CDR1 SGHDT, CDR2 YYEEEE. Trimming removed 2 bases from V and 6 bases from J, with 8 bases in between.

J is TRBJ1-5 and V is TRBV6-6, with 8 bases identical to TRBD1. Germline V gene data show CDR1 as MNHNY and CDR2 as SVGAGI (reference sequence). The CDR3 totals 15 residues. V gave up 5 bases and J gave up 5 bases; unmatched junction bases: 8. The CDR3 DNA follows: TGTGCCAGCAGTGACCCTCAGGGGGCGTATCAGCCCCAGCATTTT. Amino acid sequence: CASSDPQGAYQPQHF.